These 31 T cell receptor beta chains share one sample of origin, sequenced in a study of early T cells in non-severe SARS-CoV-2 infection. TCRdb re-called the 5' RACE reads with MiXCR, one entry per CDR3 protein. The repertoire holds approximately 21,000 distinct CDR3 sequences, with roughly 5.3% as singletons. The material sequenced was whole blood. These receptors came from an adult who was a healthcare worker with PCR-confirmed SARS-CoV-2 infection or an uninfected control (not recorded which).

Within the sample, this clonotype is medium-sized. The J gene is TRBJ2-1, the V gene TRBV11-2; no definite D call. The CDR3 runs to 13 residues. CDR1 SGHAT and CDR2 FQNNGV come from the germline V gene. V lost 4 bases to trimming and J lost 4 bases, with 8 bases between them. CDR3 residues: CASSSGLYNEQFF. For the CDR3, the DNA is TGTGCCAGCAGCTCGGGCCTTTACAATGAGCAGTTCTTC.

This clonotype was detected many times. This sequence joins TRBV10-3 and TRBJ2-7; D remains unclear. This CDR3 has 14 residues. Trimming removed 0 bases from V and 10 bases from J, with 16 bases in between. CDR1 is ENHRY, CDR2 SYGVKD, per germline. The CDR3 here is CAISESTSATSQYF. The CDR3, as DNA: TGTGCCATCAGTGAGTCTACATCAGCTACGAGTCAGTACTTC.

This clonotype was detected many times. This chain links TRBV20-1 with TRBJ2-1, with D possibly being TRBD2 (5 bases). Germline assignment: CDR1 DFQATT and CDR2 SNEGSKA (reference sequence). This CDR3 spans 14 amino acids. Between the trimmed V and J ends, which lost 3 bases and 4 bases, there was a span of 13 bases. The CDR3 sequence: CSARAPLEYNEQFF. DNA of the CDR3: TGCAGTGCTAGGGCCCCACTAGAATACAATGAGCAGTTCTTC.

This clonotype was seen at least ten times. V and J are TRBV29-1 and TRBJ2-3, with no clear D. Germline-derived CDR1 and CDR2 are SQVTM and ANQGSEA. The V and J ends lost 5 bases and 2 bases respectively, with 11 bases between them. The CDR3 is 13 residues long. CDR3 loop: CSVNLGITDTQYF. CDR3 nucleotides: TGCAGCGTTAACCTGGGGATCACAGATACGCAGTATTTT.

This clonotype came up many times. V and J are TRBV12-3 or TRBV12-4 and TRBJ2-5, with 9 bases aligning to TRBD1. The CDR3 has 15 residues. With V trimmed by 5 bases and J by 4 bases, 8 bases remained unmatched. The CDR3 nucleotides are TGTGCCAGCAGTCCGGGACAGGGTGGAAGAGAGACCCAGTACTTC. Translation gives CASSPGQGGRETQYF.

This clonotype was detected many times. V usage is TRBV5-8 and J usage is TRBJ2-4; the D is unclear. This CDR3 has 16 residues. The germline V and J ends were trimmed by 0 bases and 4 bases, with 14 bases remaining between them. Germline V gene lookup returns CDR1 SGHTS and CDR2 YDEGEE. CDR3 bases: TGTGCCAGCAGCTTGGGGCTCCCAGGAGCTAAAAACATTCAGTACTTC. It codes for CASSLGLPGAKNIQYF.

There are a few counts of this clonotype. The chain is built from TRBV7-2 and TRBJ2-3, with D hard to call. The CDR3 loop spans 17 amino acids. CDR1 is SGHTA and CDR2 is FQGNSA in the germline V gene. The V and J ends lost 1 base and 3 bases respectively, with 17 bases between them. The CDR3 sequence: CASSLGPSDARTDTQYF. DNA of the CDR3: TGTGCCAGCAGCTTAGGGCCGTCGGATGCACGAACAGATACGCAGTATTTT.

The V and J genes are TRBV4-3 and TRBJ2-2; 13 nucleotides match TRBD2. The CDR3 has 16 amino acids. V shed 3 bases, J shed 3 bases, and the junction held 1 base outside the gene matches. Per germline, CDR1 LGHNA and CDR2 YSLEER. CDR3 nucleotides: TGCGCCAGCAGCCATACTAGCGGGAGGGACACCGGGGAGCTGTTTTTT. Translated, it gives CASSHTSGRDTGELFF.

The gene calls are TRBV20-1 and TRBJ2-7; no reliable D call. Trimming removed 3 bases from V and 5 bases from J, with 11 bases in between. Germline V lookup: CDR1 DFQATT, CDR2 SNEGSKA (reference sequence). This CDR3 is built from 12 residues. CDR3 loop: CSARPGPNEQYF. DNA for the CDR3: TGCAGTGCTAGGCCCGGGCCTAACGAGCAGTACTTC.

The chain employs TRBV7-2 and TRBJ2-3, with D maybe TRBD2 (5 bases). This CDR3 spans 18 amino acids. Trimming shortened V by 3 bases and J by 5 bases, and 24 bases separated the two germline ends. CDR1 and CDR2 from the germline V gene are SGHTA and FQGNSA. CDR3 nucleotide sequence: TGTACCAGCAGCTTCTCTGTTAGCGACTGGCTAGGAGGAGATACGCAGTATTTT. Amino acids: CTSSFSVSDWLGGDTQYF.

This clonotype occurred a few times. CDR3 amino acids: CSAGGTGGELFF. The CDR3 nucleotides are TGCAGTGCTGGCGGGACTGGCGGGGAGCTGTTTTTT. The chain joins TRBV20-1 to TRBJ2-2; weak D call: TRBD2 (6 bases). The CDR3 is made up of 12 amino acids. Germline V CDR1 and CDR2: DFQATT, SNEGSKA (reference sequence). The V end was cut by 5 bases, the J end by 7 bases, with 11 bases between.

This clonotype was recorded many times. The chain couples TRBV28 to TRBJ1-6; no firm D call. The CDR3 is made up of 11 amino acids. V lost 5 bases and J lost 9, with 5 bases in between. In germline, CDR1 is MDHEN, CDR2 SYDVKM. DNA of the CDR3: TGTGCCAGCAGTCTTGCTTCACCCCTCCACTTT. Translated: CASSLASPLHF.

This clonotype was picked up many times. This chain uses TRBV6-1 with TRBJ2-7; D might be TRBD1 (6 bases). This CDR3 spans 15 amino acids. V lost 6 bases and J 5 bases, leaving 20 bases between the germline ends. CDR1 MNHNS and CDR2 SASEGT come from the germline V gene. The CDR3 loop is CASRSRRGILDEQYF. CDR3 bases: TGTGCCAGCAGGTCCCGCAGGGGTATTTTAGACGAGCAGTACTTC.

This clonotype appeared many times. The chain combines TRBV5-1 with TRBJ2-3; the match to TRBD1 covers 9 bases. The CDR3 runs 14 residues. The junction had 6 bases not matched to a gene; V was cut back by 4 bases and J by 6 bases. Germline CDR1 SGHRS, CDR2 YFSETQ. The CDR3 region has the DNA TGCGCCAGCAGCCAGGGGACAGGGCTGGATACGCAGTATTTT. Translation gives CASSQGTGLDTQYF.

In its sample, this clonotype was seen many times. The rearrangement links TRBV27 to TRBJ1-1, with TRBD1 matching 9 bases. Trimming removed 3 bases from V and 1 base from J; junction bases left unmatched: 0. Germline V CDR1 and CDR2: MNHEY, SMNVEV (reference sequence). CDR3 length: 14 residues. CDR3 sequence reads: CASSLGQGNTEAFF. CDR3 coding DNA: TGTGCCAGCAGTTTGGGACAGGGGAACACTGAAGCTTTCTTT.

The sample holds a few counts of this clonotype. The J gene is TRBJ2-7, the V gene TRBV6-1; possibly TRBD1 for D (7 bases). V was cut by 1 base and J by 6 bases, with 13 bases left in between. The CDR3 is 14 amino acids. Germline V CDR1 and CDR2: MNHNS, SASEGT. The CDR3 loop is CASSEGGRGVEQYF. CDR3 nucleotide sequence: TGTGCCAGCAGTGAAGGCGGCAGGGGGGTCGAGCAGTACTTC.

In this sample, this clonotype turned up many times. V gene TRBV4-1 combines with J gene TRBJ2-1; 12 bases are a match to TRBD2. The V and J ends lost 3 bases and 1 base, in that order; junction bases with no gene match: 7. The CDR3 is made up of 18 amino acids. Germline values: CDR1 MGHRA, CDR2 YSYEKL. Here the CDR3 reads CASSQLKTSGSSYNEQFF. The CDR3 DNA sequence: TGCGCCAGCAGCCAGCTAAAGACTAGCGGGAGTTCCTACAATGAGCAGTTCTTC.

In this sample, this clonotype turned up many times. The chain uses TRBV7-9 and TRBJ2-1, with 8 bases fitting TRBD2. The CDR3 has 16 amino acids. V was pared by 1 base and J by 8 bases, with 10 bases of the junction left unmatched. Germline V gives CDR1 SEHNR, CDR2 FQNEAQ (reference sequence). This CDR3 is CASSLGLREAGDEQFF. The CDR3 DNA reads as TGTGCCAGCAGCTTAGGTTTGCGGGAGGCCGGGGATGAGCAGTTCTTC. The variable domain in full, completed from reference TRBV7-9 and TRBJ2-1, reads DTGVSQNPRHKITKRGQNVTFRCDPISEHNRLYWYRQTLGQGPEFLTYFQNEAQLEKSRLLSDRFSAERPKGSFSTLEIQRTEQGDSAMYLCASSLGLREAGDEQFFGPGTRLTVL.

This clonotype has at least ten counts. This rearrangement joins TRBV3-1 to TRBJ1-2, with 8 positions matching TRBD1. This CDR3 contains 15 residues. Germline V gene sequence: CDR1 LGHDT, CDR2 YNNKEL (reference sequence). V lost 2 bases and J lost 0; bases outside the gene matches: 2. The CDR3 DNA reads as TGTGCCAGCAGCCAACCGGACAGGGCTAACTATGGCTACACCTTC. It specifies CASSQPDRANYGYTF. The variable domain in full, completed from reference TRBV3-1 and TRBJ1-2, reads DTAVSQTPKYLVTQMGNDKSIKCEQNLGHDTMYWYKQDSKKFLKIMFSYNNKELIINETVPNRFSPKSPDKAHLNLHINSLELGDSAVYFCASSQPDRANYGYTFGSGTRLTVV.

The chain employs TRBV5-3 and TRBJ1-1; D is perhaps TRBD1 (6 bases). TRBV5-3 qualifies as an ORF whose function is uncertain. This CDR3 contains 15 residues. The germline V and J ends were trimmed by 0 bases and 8 bases, with 17 bases remaining between them. The CDR3 DNA reads as TGTGCCAGAAGCTTGGCCCAGGGGACGCATTGGGAAGCTTTCTTT. Protein: CARSLAQGTHWEAFF.

This clonotype was recorded many times. V is TRBV29-1 and J is TRBJ1-1; D remains unclear. This CDR3 is built from 11 residues. Trimming stripped 7 bases from V and 1 base from J, with 7 bases between. Germline V gives CDR1 SQVTM, CDR2 ANQGSEA. This CDR3 reads CSGRENTEAFF. CDR3 coding DNA: TGCAGCGGGAGGGAGAACACTGAAGCTTTCTTT.

This clonotype came up many times. This chain uses TRBV25-1 with TRBJ1-1; tentative D call: TRBD1 (5 bases). The CDR3 runs 16 residues. Germline values: CDR1 MGHDK, CDR2 SYGVNS. The V end was cut by 3 bases, the J end by 5 bases, with 19 bases between. The CDR3 reads CASSDDGTYLRTEAFF. The CDR3 DNA reads TGTGCCAGCAGTGATGACGGGACCTATCTTAGGACTGAAGCTTTCTTT. Looking up the rest from reference TRBV25-1 and TRBJ1-1 gives the full variable domain: EADIYQTPRYLVIGTGKKITLECSQTMGHDKMYWYQQDPGMELHLIHYSYGVNSTEKGDLSSESTVSRIRTEHFPLTLESARPSHTSQYLCASSDDGTYLRTEAFFGQGTRLTVV.

Ten or more counts support this clonotype. This chain connects TRBV7-6 to TRBJ2-7, with 7 bases fitting TRBD2. This CDR3 has 16 residues. Germline V CDR1 and CDR2: SGHVS, FNYEAQ. The junction had 5 bases not matched to a gene; V was cut back by 0 bases and J by 0 bases. CDR3 loop: CASSLAWGGSSYEQYF. The CDR3 DNA follows: TGTGCCAGCAGCTTAGCTTGGGGCGGGAGCTCCTACGAGCAGTACTTC.

J is TRBJ2-5 and V is TRBV7-9; TRBD2 aligns across 11 bases. The germline CDR1 and CDR2 sequences are SEHNR and FQNEAQ (reference sequence). J gave up 9 bases and V 5 bases, and 11 bases lay outside the gene matches. There are 15 residues in the CDR3. The CDR3 spells CASSLTSGGPSAQYF. Here the CDR3 DNA reads TGTGCCAGCAGCCTTACTAGCGGGGGACCGTCGGCCCAGTACTTC.

The sample holds many counts of this clonotype. The chain couples TRBV4-3 to TRBJ2-3; D might be TRBD1 (5 bases). Looked up from germline, CDR1 is LGHNA and CDR2 is YSLEER. The CDR3 spans 15 residues. The V and J ends lost 2 bases and 2 bases respectively, with 11 bases between them. The CDR3 DNA sequence: TGCGCCAGCAGCCAACAGGGAACACACACAGATACGCAGTATTTT. Translated, it gives CASSQQGTHTDTQYF.

This clonotype is termed medium-sized. The rearrangement uses TRBV7-8 and TRBJ1-5, with a possible D match to TRBD1 (6 bases). The CDR3 contains 17 residues. Looked up from germline, CDR1 is SGHVS and CDR2 is FQNEAQ. V lost 0 bases to trimming and J lost 3 bases, with 15 bases between them. The CDR3: CASSLAVGGSFNQPQHF. The CDR3 DNA reads TGTGCCAGCAGCTTAGCCGTAGGGGGATCATTCAATCAGCCCCAGCATTTT.

This clonotype was seen many times. The chain recombines TRBV10-2 with TRBJ1-3, with D hard to call. The germline V gene has CDR1 WSHSY and CDR2 SAAADI. CDR3 length: 15 residues. The V end lost 4 bases, the J end lost 0 bases, and 10 bases lay between the germline ends. CDR3 sequence reads: CASSGETFSGNTIYF. The CDR3 DNA is TGCGCCAGCAGTGGGGAGACTTTCTCTGGAAACACCATATATTTT.

Many counts were recorded for this clonotype. The chain links TRBV23-1 to TRBJ2-1; D call uncertain. TRBV23-1 is an ORF, and what it does is uncertain. Deletions cut 1 base from V and 6 bases from J, with 19 bases between. CDR3 size: 17 residues. In nucleotides, the CDR3 is TGCGCCAGCAGTCAATACGAACCAGATTGCGTTCGCAATGAGCAGTTCTTC. Amino acids: CASSQYEPDCVRNEQFF.

This clonotype was seen many times. The chain couples TRBV20-1 to TRBJ1-5, with D possibly TRBD1 on 5 matching bases. CDR1 and CDR2 (germline): DFQATT, SNEGSKA (reference sequence). The CDR3 has 16 residues. Trimming took off 2 bases at V and 3 bases at J, with 17 bases between the two ends. CDR3 in amino acids: CSARSGGGADNQPQHF. The CDR3 DNA reads TGCAGTGCTAGATCTGGGGGAGGGGCAGACAATCAGCCCCAGCATTTT.

This clonotype was recorded at least ten times. V gene TRBV2 combines with J gene TRBJ2-1; 8 nucleotides line up with TRBD2. Trimming took 6 bases from V and 4 from J; bases not matched to a gene: 8. CDR1 is SNHLY and CDR2 is FYNNEI in the germline V gene. This CDR3 region has 15 residues. CDR3 nucleotides: TGTGCCAGCAGCGGAGGGACTAGTCGTTACAATGAGCAGTTCTTC. It yields the protein CASSGGTSRYNEQFF. Full variable domain (outside the CDR3, taken from reference TRBV2 and TRBJ2-1): EPEVTQTPSHQVTQMGQEVILRCVPISNHLYFYWYRQILGQKVEFLVSFYNNEISEKSEIFDDQFSVERPDGSNFTLKIRSTKLEDSAMYFCASSGGTSRYNEQFFGPGTRLTVL.

The V gene is TRBV11-2, the J gene TRBJ2-3; no reliable D call. The CDR3 has 13 amino acids. Looked up from germline, CDR1 is SGHAT and CDR2 is FQNNGV. Trimming stripped 2 bases from V and 4 bases from J, with 7 bases between. The CDR3 DNA reads TGTGCCAGCAGCTTATCGGACGCAGATACGCAGTATTTT. Translation: CASSLSDADTQYF. Supplemented by reference TRBV11-2 and TRBJ2-3, the full variable domain reads EAGVAQSPRYKIIEKRQSVAFWCNPISGHATLYWYQQILGQGPKLLIQFQNNGVVDDSQLPKDRFSAERLKGVDSTLKIQPAKLEDSAVYLCASSLSDADTQYFGPGTRLTVL.